The 32 T cell receptor beta chains in this list originate from one sample, sequenced in a study of CD8+CD57+ T cells in acquired aplastic anemia. Only patients with CD8+CD57+ cell expansion on flow cytometry were chosen for sequencing. It was genomic DNA that served as the template for profiling TCR beta VDJ and CDR3. One entry per CDR3 protein, called by TCRdb with MiXCR from the reads. The sample lists about 470,000 distinct CDR3 sequences, around 30% occurring once. Sequencing was carried out using sorted CD4+, CD8+, or CD8+CD57+ T cells (not recorded which) from PBMCs. The source is a human donor with aplastic anemia.

This clonotype was counted many times. The chain has TRBV2 and TRBJ1-1; D is unresolved. The germline V gene has CDR1 SNHLY and CDR2 FYNNEI. Trimming left V 7 bases short and J 6 bases short, with 21 bases between. The CDR3 runs to 15 residues. The CDR3 is CASTKEPAVRAEAFF. As DNA, the CDR3 is TGTGCCAGCACCAAAGAACCTGCCGTGAGGGCTGAAGCTTTCTTT.

This clonotype was counted a few times. The chain combines TRBV5-6 with TRBJ1-1, with D perhaps TRBD1 (6 bases). Trimming removed 1 base at V and 1 base at J, with 8 bases between. CDR1 is SGHDT and CDR2 is YYEEEE in the germline V gene. The CDR3 runs 14 residues. CDR3 nucleotides: TGTGCCAGCAGCTTGAGGGGGTGGAACACTGAAGCTTTCTTT. It encodes CASSLRGWNTEAFF. Drawing the rest from reference TRBV5-6 and TRBJ1-1, the complete variable domain is DAGVTQSPTHLIKTRGQQVTLRCSPKSGHDTVSWYQQALGQGPQFIFQYYEEEERQRGNFPDRFSGHQFPNYSSELNVNALLLGDSALYLCASSLRGWNTEAFFGQGTRLTVV.

This clonotype was recorded once. V gene TRBV7-3 combines with J gene TRBJ2-7, with D possibly TRBD1 on 6 matching bases. Trimming took 5 bases from V and 5 from J, leaving 19 bases between them. CDR1 SGHTA and CDR2 FQGTGA come from the germline V gene. The CDR3 runs to 15 residues. This chain's CDR3 is CASSQEGVSPNEQYF. The CDR3 DNA is TGTGCCAGCAGCCAAGAGGGGGTCTCTCCTAACGAGCAGTACTTC.

Regarding this clonotype: This could be a read error, since a much larger clone is one nucleotide away. The chain links TRBV10-3 to TRBJ2-6; 7 nucleotides line up with TRBD1. The CDR3 has 15 residues. In germline, CDR1 is ENHRY, CDR2 SYGVKD. Here the CDR3 reads CAIGTANSAANVLTF. CDR3 coding DNA: TGTGCCATCGGGACAGCGAACTCTGCGGCCAACGTCCTGACTTTC.

The sample holds many counts of this clonotype. The rearrangement links TRBV20-1 to TRBJ2-3, with 10 nucleotides matching TRBD1. The germline CDR1 and CDR2 sequences are DFQATT and SNEGSKA (reference sequence). V trimming: 5 bases; J trimming: 0 bases; junction bases outside the gene matches: 5. The CDR3 extends over 15 amino acids. Here the CDR3 DNA reads TGCAGTGCTCACGCGGGACAGGGGAGCACAGATACGCAGTATTTT. Residues: CSAHAGQGSTDTQYF.

This rearrangement joins TRBV27 to TRBJ2-2, with a possible D match to TRBD1 (6 bases). Germline values: CDR1 MNHEY, CDR2 SMNVEV (reference sequence). CDR3 length: 15 amino acids. V was trimmed by 1 base and J by 2 bases, leaving 8 bases between them. In nucleotides, the CDR3 is TGTGCCAGCAGTTTATTGGGGGCTAACACCGGGGAGCTGTTTTTT. Translation gives CASSLLGANTGELFF.

The chain carries TRBV19 and TRBJ1-5; D is uncertain. Trimming cost V 6 bases and J 7 bases, with 13 bases left between them. This CDR3 comprises 13 residues. Germline V gives CDR1 LNHDA, CDR2 SQIVND (reference sequence). The chain's CDR3 is CASSRSLGQPQHF. In nucleotides, the CDR3 is TGTGCCAGTAGCCGTTCCTTGGGGCAGCCCCAGCATTTT.

The sample holds many counts of this clonotype. DNA for the CDR3: TGTGCCAGCCTCTCACAGGGGGTAGGGGGCTACACCTTC. Translation: CASLSQGVGGYTF. The chain recombines TRBV2 with TRBJ1-2; 8 nucleotides align to TRBD1. The germline V gene has CDR1 SNHLY and CDR2 FYNNEI. The CDR3 spans 13 residues. With V trimmed by 8 bases and J by 8 bases, 10 bases remained unmatched.

V gene TRBV7-3 combines with J gene TRBJ1-3; TRBD1 might be the D (5 bases). Germline CDR1 is SGHTA and CDR2 is FQGTGA. Between the trimmed V and J ends, which lost 2 bases and 2 bases, there was a span of 16 bases. This CDR3 comprises 17 residues. The CDR3 bases are TGTGCCAGCAGCTTAGGGGCCAGAGGGGCAGCTGGAAACACCATATATTTT. The encoded protein is CASSLGARGAAGNTIYF. Supplemented by reference TRBV7-3 and TRBJ1-3, the full variable domain reads GAGVSQTPSNKVTEKGKYVELRCDPISGHTALYWYRQSLGQGPEFLIYFQGTGAADDSGLPNDRFFAVRPEGSVSTLKIQRTERGDSAVYLCASSLGARGAAGNTIYFGEGSWLTVV.

With regard to this clonotype: This could be a read error, since a much larger clone is one nucleotide away. The chain is built from TRBV2 and TRBJ2-1; 7 nucleotides agree with TRBD1. V lost 3 bases, J lost 9 bases, and 8 bases stayed unmatched. Germline V gene sequence: CDR1 SNHLY, CDR2 FYNNEI. The CDR3 extends over 14 amino acids. The CDR3 loop is CASSERDRDSEQFF. For the CDR3, the DNA is TGTGCCAGCAGTGAGAGGGACAGAGACAGTGAGCAGTTCTTC.

The gene calls are TRBV5-8 and TRBJ1-6; 8 bases fit TRBD1. This CDR3 has 14 residues. The germline V gene encodes CDR1 SGHTS and CDR2 YDEGEE. Germline trimming cut 4 bases from V and 7 bases from J; bases unmatched to any gene: 4. The CDR3 here is CASSRTGPNSPLHF. DNA of the CDR3: TGTGCCAGCAGCCGGACAGGGCCAAATTCACCCCTCCACTTT.

Concerning this clonotype itself: One junction end does not reproduce the germline sequence, and a read error may be involved. The chain recombines TRBV25-1 with TRBJ1-1; D is unclear. Germline V gives CDR1 MGHDK, CDR2 SYGVNS. CDR3 length: 14 residues. The CDR3 loop is CASSEYGGFTEAFF. The CDR3 nucleotides are TGTGCCAGCAGTGAATATGGAGGATTTACTGAGGCTTTCTTT.

This clonotype was counted many times. The genes are TRBV7-9 and TRBJ2-7; 9 nucleotides match TRBD1. The V gene end was trimmed by 10 bases and the J gene end by 4 bases; junction bases not matched to a gene: 14. Germline CDR1 SEHNR, CDR2 FQNEAQ (reference sequence). The CDR3 runs 15 residues. The CDR3: CAITPNRDREYEQYF. CDR3 DNA sequence: TGTGCCATCACACCTAACCGGGACAGGGAATACGAGCAGTACTTC.

This clonotype has a count of ten or more. Compared with germline, one end of the junction differs, possibly owing to a read error. The chain combines TRBV5-1 with TRBJ1-5; the D gene is possibly TRBD1 (5 bases). This CDR3 has 15 amino acids. Germline values: CDR1 SGHRS, CDR2 YFSETQ. The CDR3 bases are TGTGCCAGCAGTTACGGGACGGGCAGCAATCAGCCCCAGCATTTT. Its protein is CASSYGTGSNQPQHF.

This clonotype was found many times. The genes are TRBV10-1 and TRBJ1-1; D uncertain. CDR1 and CDR2 (germline): WNHNN, SYGVQD (reference sequence). The CDR3 consists of 13 residues. With 2 bases removed from V and 3 bases from J, the gap between germline ends came to 7 bases. This chain's CDR3 is CASSEGPDTEAFF. In DNA, the CDR3 is TGCGCCAGCAGTGAGGGGCCGGACACTGAAGCTTTCTTT.

This clonotype was picked up many times. The chain is built from TRBV7-3 and TRBJ2-7; D remains unclear. Between the trimmed V and J ends, which lost 1 base and 2 bases, there was a span of 9 bases. The CDR3 is 14 residues long. Germline assignment: CDR1 SGHTA and CDR2 FQGTGA. The CDR3 sequence is CASSLNDGPYEQYF. In DNA form, the CDR3 reads TGTGCCAGCAGCTTAAATGACGGGCCCTACGAGCAGTACTTC.

As to this clonotype: A much bigger clone sits one base away, suggesting this may be a read error. This chain's CDR3 is CASSVSQGAEAFF. The CDR3 nucleotides are TGTGCCAGCAGCGTTTCACAGGGCGCTGAAGCTTTCTTT. The genes are TRBV7-2 and TRBJ1-1; possibly TRBD1 for D (6 bases). This CDR3 is built from 13 residues. Germline assignment: CDR1 SGHTA and CDR2 FQGNSA. Trimming cost V 5 bases and J 6 bases, with 13 bases left between them.

This chain links TRBV5-1 with TRBJ2-1, with D tentatively TRBD2 (6 bases). Looked up from germline, CDR1 is SGHRS and CDR2 is YFSETQ. This CDR3 comprises 17 residues. V lost 0 bases, J lost 1 base, and 14 bases lay in between. The CDR3 here is CASSLVGGMISYNEQFF. The CDR3 bases are TGCGCCAGCAGCTTGGTTGGCGGGATGATATCCTACAATGAGCAGTTCTTC.

This clonotype was counted ten times or more. This sequence joins TRBV19 and TRBJ2-7; 7 bases fit TRBD1. This CDR3 has 15 amino acids. With 5 bases clipped from V and 2 bases from J, the junction kept 9 bases outside the gene matches. CDR1 and CDR2 from the germline V gene are LNHDA and SQIVND (reference sequence). The CDR3 DNA sequence: TGTGCCAGTAGTTTCTCCGGACAGGCTACCTACGAGCAGTACTTC. It specifies CASSFSGQATYEQYF. Complete variable domain (other parts from reference TRBV19 and TRBJ2-7): DGGITQSPKYLFRKEGQNVTLSCEQNLNHDAMYWYRQDPGQGLRLIYYSQIVNDFQKGDIAEGYSVSREKKESFPLTVTSAQKNPTAFYLCASSFSGQATYEQYFGPGTRLTVT.

This clonotype was picked up many times. The chain is built from TRBV9 and TRBJ2-5; unclear D gene. Trimming took 0 bases from V and 1 from J, leaving 7 bases between them. CDR1 is SGDLS, CDR2 YYNGEE, per germline. The CDR3 is 14 amino acids. As DNA, the CDR3 is TGTGCCAGCAGCGTAGGGGCACTCCAAGAGACCCAGTACTTC. Amino acids: CASSVGALQETQYF.

Only a few counts were recorded for this clonotype. The CDR3 loop is CASILGGSNQPQHF. In DNA form, the CDR3 reads TGTGCCAGCATCCTAGGGGGCAGCAATCAGCCCCAGCATTTT. The V call is TRBV10-3, the J call TRBJ1-5, with 7 bases lining up with TRBD1. J gave up 1 base and V 10 bases, and 7 bases lay outside the gene matches. The germline gives CDR1 ENHRY, CDR2 SYGVKD. The CDR3 is made up of 14 amino acids.

This clonotype was recorded many times. J is TRBJ2-7 and V is TRBV11-2, with D possibly being TRBD1 (6 bases). V was clipped by 5 bases and J by 5 bases, with 19 bases between them. Germline values: CDR1 SGHAT, CDR2 FQNNGV. The CDR3 is 15 residues long. CDR3 protein: CASSPDGQGFDEQYF. The CDR3 DNA reads as TGTGCCAGCAGCCCTGATGGGCAGGGGTTCGACGAGCAGTACTTC. The full variable domain, completed using reference TRBV11-2 and TRBJ2-7, is EAGVAQSPRYKIIEKRQSVAFWCNPISGHATLYWYQQILGQGPKLLIQFQNNGVVDDSQLPKDRFSAERLKGVDSTLKIQPAKLEDSAVYLCASSPDGQGFDEQYFGPGTRLTVT.

This clonotype has just a few counts. The chain links TRBV16 to TRBJ1-4; the match to TRBD1 covers 8 bases. Germline V gene data show CDR1 as KGHSY and CDR2 as FQNENV. After removal of 3 bases from V and 9 bases from J, the junction contained 6 bases not matched to a gene. The CDR3 is made up of 14 amino acids. CDR3 nucleotide sequence: TGTGCCAGCAGCCATCAGGGGGCGCCCCAAAAACTGTTTTTT. Protein product: CASSHQGAPQKLFF.

This clonotype was counted at least ten times. The chain is built from TRBV20-1 and TRBJ2-3; TRBD2 matches 7 bases. The V gene end was trimmed by 5 bases and the J gene end by 1 base; junction bases not matched to a gene: 3. The germline CDR1 and CDR2 sequences are DFQATT and SNEGSKA (reference sequence). This CDR3 region has 13 residues. The CDR3 spells CSARLAGTDTQYF. In nucleotides, the CDR3 is TGCAGTGCTCGACTAGCCGGCACAGATACGCAGTATTTT.

The V gene is TRBV27, the J gene TRBJ1-1; D uncertain. CDR3 size: 14 residues. The V and J ends lost 6 bases and 1 base respectively, with 12 bases between them. Germline V CDR1 and CDR2: MNHEY, SMNVEV (reference sequence). CDR3: CASRATRGNTEAFF. The CDR3, as DNA: TGTGCCAGCAGAGCTACACGCGGGAACACTGAAGCTTTCTTT.

V is TRBV29-1 and J is TRBJ1-2; no firm D call. CDR3 length equals 12 residues. Germline V CDR1 and CDR2: SQVTM, ANQGSEA. V was clipped by 4 bases and J by 4 bases, with 10 bases between them. In DNA, the CDR3 is TGCAGCGTTGGGGAGGAACTCTATGGCTACACCTTC. Translation gives CSVGEELYGYTF.

This clonotype has only a few counts. V is TRBV25-1 and J is TRBJ2-3; D possibly matches TRBD1 or TRBD2 (6 bases each). The V gene's germline CDR1 is MGHDK and CDR2 SYGVNS. V was clipped by 6 bases and J by 4 bases, with 23 bases between them. The CDR3 runs 17 residues. The CDR3 nucleotides read TGTGCCAGCAGCGTAGCGGCGGGGTTAGGGGGGTCAGATACGCAGTATTTT. This encodes CASSVAAGLGGSDTQYF.

This clonotype was observed many times. The gene calls are TRBV11-1 and TRBJ2-3; TRBD1 agrees at 10 bases. The CDR3 spans 15 residues. The germline CDR1 and CDR2 sequences are SGHAT and FQDESV (reference sequence). The ends lost 5 bases at V and 1 base at J; junction bases unmatched: 3. The CDR3: CASSRGQGGTDTQYF. The CDR3 coding sequence is TGTGCCAGCAGCCGAGGACAGGGGGGCACAGATACGCAGTATTTT.

This clonotype was recorded at least ten times. The chain employs TRBV9 and TRBJ2-7; 8 nucleotides align to TRBD2. The CDR3 loop spans 14 amino acids. Losses at the gene ends were 5 bases for V and 3 bases for J; bases not matched to a gene: 7. In germline, CDR1 is SGDLS, CDR2 YYNGEE. The CDR3 protein is CASSTTGTSYEQYF. The CDR3 DNA sequence: TGTGCCAGCAGTACTACCGGGACTAGCTACGAGCAGTACTTC.

The V gene is TRBV24-1, the J gene TRBJ1-6; possible D gene TRBD1, 6 bases. The germline V gene has CDR1 KGHDR and CDR2 SFDVKD. The CDR3 totals 15 residues. The ends were cut back, 3 bases at V and 5 bases at J, with 10 bases in the middle. CDR3 protein: CATSDRGANNSPLHF. The CDR3, as DNA: TGTGCCACCAGTGATCGGGGGGCGAATAATTCACCCCTCCACTTT.

Details on this clonotype: A much larger clone sits a single nucleotide away, making a read error possible. The chain recombines TRBV7-2 with TRBJ2-5; D uncertain. The V gene's germline CDR1 is SGHTA and CDR2 FQGNSA. V was pared by 5 bases and J by 1 base, with 8 bases between. This CDR3 has 13 amino acids. CDR3: CASSPAFQETQYF. DNA for the CDR3: TGTGCCAGCAGCCCGGCCTTCCAAGAGACCCAGTACTTC.

Many counts were recorded for this clonotype. The rearrangement uses TRBV7-3 and TRBJ2-7; tentative D call: TRBD2 (5 bases). Trimming shortened V by 0 bases and J by 6 bases, and 9 bases separated the two germline ends. The CDR3 length is 13 residues. Germline CDR1 is SGHTA and CDR2 is FQGTGA. DNA for the CDR3: TGTGCCAGCAGCTTAACCGGACTGGGCGAGCAGTACTTC. Residues: CASSLTGLGEQYF.